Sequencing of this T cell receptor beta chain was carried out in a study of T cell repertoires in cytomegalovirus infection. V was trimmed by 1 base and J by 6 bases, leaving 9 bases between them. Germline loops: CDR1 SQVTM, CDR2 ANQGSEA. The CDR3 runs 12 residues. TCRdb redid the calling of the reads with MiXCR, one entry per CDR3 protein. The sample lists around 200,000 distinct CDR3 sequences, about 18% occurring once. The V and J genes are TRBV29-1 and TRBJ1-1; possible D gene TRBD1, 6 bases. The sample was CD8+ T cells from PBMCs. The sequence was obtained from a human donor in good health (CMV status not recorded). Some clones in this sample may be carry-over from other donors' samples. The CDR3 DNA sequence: TGCAGCGTTGAAGCAGGGGCCCCTGAAGCTTTCTTT. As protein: CSVEAGAPEAFF.